A single sample is the source of the 25 T cell receptor beta chains below, sequenced in a study of T cell responses to AZD1222 COVID-19 vaccine. TCRdb's copy holds only in-frame clones and misses some; the assay was immunoSEQ multiplex PCR. The sample yields about 150,000 clones, about nine tenths seen once. This sample comprised peripheral blood, obtained 28 days after the second AZD1222 dose. The source is an adult who received the AZD1222 COVID-19 vaccine.

This chain uses TRBV10-3 with TRBJ2-1, with D possibly being TRBD1 (6 bases). The CDR3 extends over 11 amino acids. Germline V CDR1 and CDR2: ENHRY, SYGVKD. Trimming removed 9 bases from V and 6 bases from J, with 9 bases in between. CDR3: CAIRQVNEQFF. CDR3 DNA sequence: TGTGCCATTCGACAGGTCAATGAGCAGTTCTTC.

V gene TRBV18 combines with J gene TRBJ1-1; TRBD1 might be the D (5 bases). V shed 1 base and J shed 1 base, with 7 bases lying between them. CDR1 KGHSH and CDR2 LQKENI come from the germline V gene. The CDR3 is 14 amino acids. CDR3 coding DNA: TGTGCCAGCTCACCACTTGGGGGGAACACTGAAGCTTTCTTT. Its protein is CASSPLGGNTEAFF. The full variable domain, with the rest looked up from reference TRBV18 and TRBJ1-1, is NAGVMQNPRHLVRRRGQEARLRCSPMKGHSHVYWYRQLPEEGLKFMVYLQKENIIDESGMPKERFSAEFPKEGPSILRIQQVVRGDSAAYFCASSPLGGNTEAFFGQGTRLTVV.

The chain employs TRBV30 and TRBJ1-3; D perhaps matches TRBD1 (5 bases). CDR1 and CDR2 (germline): GTSNPN, SVGIG (reference sequence). Trimming removed 2 bases from V and 5 bases from J, with 10 bases in between. The CDR3 length is 13 residues. The CDR3 sequence: CAWSPWGRNTIYF. For the CDR3, the DNA is TGTGCCTGGAGTCCTTGGGGGAGAAACACCATATATTTT.

J is TRBJ2-3 and V is TRBV29-1; D is undetermined. The CDR3 covers 11 residues. CDR1 and CDR2 from the germline V gene are SQVTM and ANQGSEA. The V end lost 0 bases, the J end lost 4 bases, and 2 bases lay between the germline ends. In DNA, the CDR3 is TGCAGCGTTGAAGAGCCAGATACGCAGTATTTT. Its translation is CSVEEPDTQYF.

This chain uses TRBV6-5 with TRBJ1-2; D remains unclear. V shed 7 bases and J shed 0 bases, with 12 bases lying between them. From germline, CDR1 is MNHEY and CDR2 SVGAGI. The CDR3 consists of 14 residues. CDR3 DNA: TGTGCCAGCATACCCCCCGGAACTAACTATGGCTACACCTTC. Translation gives CASIPPGTNYGYTF.

Only one count was recorded for this clone. The CDR3 DNA reads as TGTGCCAGTAGTTGGACAGGGGGTAGGGGTGAGCAGTTCTTC. It is translated as CASSWTGGRGEQFF. The gene calls are TRBV19 and TRBJ2-1, with TRBD1 identical over 10 bases. Germline CDR1 reads LNHDA; CDR2 reads SQIVND (reference sequence). CDR3 length equals 14 residues. After removal of 5 bases from V and 9 bases from J, the junction contained 7 bases not matched to a gene.

The chain joins TRBV2 to TRBJ2-1; TRBD2 is a possible D gene (6 bases). V was cut by 7 bases and J by 3 bases, with 16 bases left in between. The CDR3 is made up of 15 amino acids. Germline assignment: CDR1 SNHLY and CDR2 FYNNEI. CDR3 region: CASTKGAGRYNEQFF. CDR3 in DNA: TGTGCCAGCACAAAGGGAGCGGGCCGCTACAATGAGCAGTTCTTC.

The chain joins TRBV28 to TRBJ1-2; 10 positions match TRBD1. Looked up from germline, CDR1 is MDHEN and CDR2 is SYDVKM. Losses at the gene ends were 6 bases for V and 4 bases for J; bases not matched to a gene: 2. CDR3 length: 13 residues. DNA for the CDR3: TGTGCCAGCAGAGGACAGGGGGGCTATGGCTACACCTTC. It yields the protein CASRGQGGYGYTF.

This chain links TRBV18 with TRBJ2-3; the D call may be TRBD1 or TRBD2 (5 bases each). The CDR3 runs 15 residues. CDR1 KGHSH and CDR2 LQKENI come from the germline V gene. The V and J ends lost 1 base and 7 bases respectively, with 15 bases between them. CDR3 sequence (DNA): TGTGCCAGCTCACCACGGGGGACGACGGCGAATACGCAGTATTTT. This gives the protein CASSPRGTTANTQYF.

This chain links TRBV5-1 with TRBJ2-1, with D uncertain. The ends were cut back, 3 bases at V and 6 bases at J, with 13 bases in the middle. Per the germline V gene, CDR1 is SGHRS and CDR2 is YFSETQ. This CDR3 is built from 14 residues. The CDR3 bases are TGCGCCAGCAGCTCGGGTGGGAATTTCAATGAGCAGTTCTTC. Translated, it gives CASSSGGNFNEQFF.

The chain employs TRBV25-1 and TRBJ1-4; 10 nucleotides align to TRBD1. Germline assignment: CDR1 MGHDK and CDR2 SYGVNS. CDR3 length equals 14 residues. Unmatched junction bases numbered 3, after V lost 5 bases and J lost 6 bases. The CDR3, as DNA: TGTGCCAGCAGTTGGACAGGGGGTGATGAAAAACTGTTTTTT. This encodes CASSWTGGDEKLFF.

The V and J genes are TRBV9 and TRBJ1-2; D gene uncertain. The V end was cut by 0 bases, the J end by 4 bases, with 10 bases between. This CDR3 comprises 14 residues. Looked up from germline, CDR1 is SGDLS and CDR2 is YYNGEE. The CDR3 sequence is CASSVGTGVYGYTF. The CDR3, as DNA: TGTGCCAGCAGCGTAGGGACTGGAGTCTATGGCTACACCTTC.

This chain connects TRBV18 to TRBJ2-7; 7 bases align to TRBD1. Unmatched junction bases numbered 6, after V lost 2 bases and J lost 2 bases. This CDR3 is built from 15 residues. Germline V gene data show CDR1 as KGHSH and CDR2 as LQKENI. The chain's CDR3 is CASSPLDRSPYEQYF. The DNA of the CDR3 is TGTGCCAGCTCACCATTGGACAGGTCTCCCTACGAGCAGTACTTC. The whole variable domain, filled in from reference TRBV18 and TRBJ2-7, reads NAGVMQNPRHLVRRRGQEARLRCSPMKGHSHVYWYRQLPEEGLKFMVYLQKENIIDESGMPKERFSAEFPKEGPSILRIQQVVRGDSAAYFCASSPLDRSPYEQYFGPGTRLTVT.

The rearrangement joins TRBV30 to TRBJ2-1, with 7 bases that match TRBD2. With V trimmed by 7 bases and J by 6 bases, 12 bases remained unmatched. Germline V gene data show CDR1 as GTSNPN and CDR2 as SVGIG (reference sequence). This CDR3 has 14 amino acids. The CDR3 DNA sequence: TGTGCCTCCAGCCCTGGCGGGAGCGTCAATGAGCAGTTCTTC. It yields the protein CASSPGGSVNEQFF.

Here the CDR3 reads CASSLSPRQPQHF. CDR3 nucleotides: TGTGCCAGCAGTTTATCCCCCCGACAGCCCCAGCATTTT. The chain uses TRBV27 and TRBJ1-5; no clear D gene. The CDR3 contains 13 residues. V dropped 0 bases and J dropped 7 bases, with 7 bases sitting between them. The germline V gene has CDR1 MNHEY and CDR2 SMNVEV (reference sequence).

This clone turned up a few times. The gene calls are TRBV24-1 and TRBJ2-5, with D perhaps matching TRBD1 (6 bases). The CDR3 spans 15 residues. Trimming pared 4 bases from V and 1 base from J, leaving 12 bases between. The germline V gene has CDR1 KGHDR and CDR2 SFDVKD. CDR3 sequence: CATSDTTGFQETQYF. CDR3 DNA sequence: TGTGCCACCAGTGACACGACAGGATTCCAAGAGACCCAGTACTTC.

In this sample, this clone turned up a few times. V is TRBV7-9 and J is TRBJ2-1, with TRBD1 identical over 7 bases. V trimming: 5 bases; J trimming: 3 bases; junction bases outside the gene matches: 16. Germline CDR1 SEHNR, CDR2 FQNEAQ (reference sequence). This CDR3 comprises 18 residues. CDR3 DNA: TGTGCCAGCAGCCCAGTTCTGGGGGTGGGGGACAGCTACAATGAGCAGTTCTTC. Translated: CASSPVLGVGDSYNEQFF.

The V call is TRBV25-1, the J call TRBJ1-4; TRBD1 aligns across 7 bases. The germline V gene has CDR1 MGHDK and CDR2 SYGVNS. The V gene end was trimmed by 6 bases and the J gene end by 6 bases; junction bases not matched to a gene: 13. The CDR3 length is 16 residues. The CDR3 nucleotides are TGTGCCAGCAGGCGAGCCACAGGGGTGGTAGATGAAAAACTGTTTTTT. Its translation is CASRRATGVVDEKLFF. The full variable domain, in which reference TRBV25-1 and TRBJ1-4 provide the parts outside the CDR3, is EADIYQTPRYLVIGTGKKITLECSQTMGHDKMYWYQQDPGMELHLIHYSYGVNSTEKGDLSSESTVSRIRTEHFPLTLESARPSHTSQYLCASRRATGVVDEKLFFGSGTQLSVL.

The V and J genes are TRBV10-1 and TRBJ2-5, with 8 bases fitting TRBD1. In germline, CDR1 is WNHNN, CDR2 SYGVQD (reference sequence). Unmatched junction bases numbered 2, after V lost 2 bases and J lost 0 bases. The CDR3 totals 15 residues. In nucleotides, the CDR3 is TGCGCCAGCAGTGAGAACAGGGGGTACCAAGAGACCCAGTACTTC. Translation gives CASSENRGYQETQYF.

The rearrangement joins TRBV30 to TRBJ1-2, with TRBD1 identical over 11 bases. The CDR3 totals 14 residues. Trimming took 5 bases from V and 2 from J; bases not matched to a gene: 4. CDR1 GTSNPN and CDR2 SVGIG come from the germline V gene (reference sequence). The CDR3, as DNA: TGTGCCTGGGTGGGGGACAGGGGGAACTATGGCTACACCTTC. Its translation is CAWVGDRGNYGYTF.

The chain links TRBV5-1 to TRBJ2-5; D not resolved. CDR1 and CDR2 (germline): SGHRS, YFSETQ. V lost 2 bases and J 0 bases, leaving 2 bases between the germline ends. This CDR3 has 12 residues. The CDR3 DNA follows: TGCGCCAGCAGCTTTAACCAAGAGACCCAGTACTTC. It yields the protein CASSFNQETQYF.

The chain has TRBV7-9 and TRBJ2-5; no reliable D call. CDR1 and CDR2 from the germline V gene are SEHNR and FQNEAQ (reference sequence). The CDR3 sequence is 16 residues long. V lost 2 bases and J 3 bases, leaving 16 bases between the germline ends. The CDR3, as DNA: TGTGCCAGCAGCTTATTATCCAGCGAGCCAAAAGAGACCCAGTACTTC. The encoded protein is CASSLLSSEPKETQYF.

CDR3 protein: CASSLAGTGELFF. Here the CDR3 DNA reads TGTGCCAGCAGCTTGGCGGGGACCGGGGAGCTGTTTTTT. This rearrangement joins TRBV5-4 to TRBJ2-2, with a tentative D call TRBD2 (5 bases). Trimming removed 0 bases at V and 5 bases at J, with 5 bases between. CDR3 length equals 13 residues. Germline lookup yields CDR1 SGHNT and CDR2 YYREEE (reference sequence).

This rearrangement joins TRBV19 to TRBJ1-2, with D perhaps TRBD1 (6 bases). This CDR3 is 16 amino acids long. Germline lookup yields CDR1 LNHDA and CDR2 SQIVND (reference sequence). Trimming took off 7 bases at V and 1 base at J, with 19 bases between the two ends. The CDR3 sequence: CASKGKGRGFNYGYTF. The CDR3 DNA reads TGTGCCAGTAAGGGAAAAGGCAGGGGTTTTAACTATGGCTACACCTTC.

This sequence joins TRBV5-6 and TRBJ1-1; a weak D match, TRBD1 (5 bases). This CDR3 has 15 amino acids. Germline CDR1 is SGHDT and CDR2 is YYEEEE. Trimming cost V 0 bases and J 4 bases, with 13 bases left between them. The chain's CDR3 is CASSLAKGMFTEAFF. CDR3 nucleotide sequence: TGTGCCAGCAGCTTGGCGAAGGGGATGTTCACTGAAGCTTTCTTT.